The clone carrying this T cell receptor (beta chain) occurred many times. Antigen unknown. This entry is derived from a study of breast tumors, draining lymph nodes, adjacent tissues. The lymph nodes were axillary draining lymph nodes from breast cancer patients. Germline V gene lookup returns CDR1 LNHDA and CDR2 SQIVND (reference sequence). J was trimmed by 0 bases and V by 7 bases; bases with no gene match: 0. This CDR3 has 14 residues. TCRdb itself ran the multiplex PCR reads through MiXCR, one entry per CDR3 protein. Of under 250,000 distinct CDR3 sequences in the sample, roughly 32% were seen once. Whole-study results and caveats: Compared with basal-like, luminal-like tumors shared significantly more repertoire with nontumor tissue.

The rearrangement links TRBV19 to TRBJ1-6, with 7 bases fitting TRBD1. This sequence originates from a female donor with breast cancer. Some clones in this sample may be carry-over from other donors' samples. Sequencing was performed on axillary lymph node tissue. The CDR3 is CASTGGSYNSPLHF. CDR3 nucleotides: TGTGCCAGTACAGGGGGCTCCTATAATTCACCCCTCCACTTT.